This TCR beta chain stems from a study of OX40 agonist ivuxolimab in advanced cancers. Clones were read by immunoSEQ multiplex PCR, and TCRdb kept only the in-frame ones, dropping some. Of approximately 77,000 clones listed, approximately 94% are singletons. The sequencing here drew on CD4+ or CD8+ T cells sorted from blood, taken in a trial of the OX40 agonist ivuxolimab. The source of this sequence is an adult with an advanced solid tumor such as melanoma, head and neck, liver or kidney cancer.

The DNA of the CDR3 is TGCGCCAGCGGACGGGAGCGGAATGAGCAGTTCTTC. The encoded protein is CASGRERNEQFF. The chain links TRBV10-1 to TRBJ2-1; weak D call: TRBD2 (6 bases). Germline loops: CDR1 WNHNN, CDR2 SYGVQD (reference sequence). This CDR3 region has 12 residues. Deletions cut 8 bases from V and 7 bases from J, with 12 bases between.